One and the same sample provided the 18 T cell receptor beta chains below, sequenced in a study of blood T cell repertoires in COVID-19 (dated by TCRdb to 2018 to 2021). To prepare the library, the immunoSEQ multiplex PCR assay was applied. What TCRdb holds here is the immuneACCESS table cut down to in-frame rearrangements. Part of the clones is not present; checked against another copy, under half of the missing clones reflect an unresolved V gene, and the others are unexplained. The sample table shows some 200,000 clones, and roughly 80% are seen once. The top ten hold roughly 10% of the sample. Sequenced input: PBMCs or T cells enriched from blood (not recorded which). These receptors all stem from a middle-aged man who had recovered from COVID-19.

This clone was counted a few times. The chain combines TRBV27 with TRBJ2-2; tentatively, D is TRBD1 (6 bases). Trimming cost V 0 bases and J 5 bases, with 13 bases left between them. The CDR3 is made up of 16 amino acids. Germline-derived CDR1 and CDR2 are MNHEY and SMNVEV (reference sequence). The DNA of the CDR3 is TGTGCCAGCAGTTTATCGGCAGGGGCGCGGACCGGGGAGCTGTTTTTT. This sequence encodes CASSLSAGARTGELFF.

The V and J genes are TRBV9 and TRBJ1-2; TRBD1 matches 8 bases. Unmatched junction bases numbered 11, after V lost 3 bases and J lost 4 bases. This CDR3 is 16 amino acids long. The germline gives CDR1 SGDLS, CDR2 YYNGEE. CDR3 residues: CASSDHRGQAAYGYTF. The CDR3 nucleotides read TGTGCCAGCAGCGATCACAGGGGACAGGCCGCCTATGGCTACACCTTC.

The V call is TRBV6-6, the J call TRBJ2-2; 8 positions agree with TRBD2. Losses at the gene ends were 6 bases for V and 6 bases for J; bases not matched to a gene: 9. This CDR3 has 15 residues. Germline values: CDR1 MNHNY, CDR2 SVGAGI (reference sequence). CDR3 coding DNA: TGTGCCAGCAGACACGGGACTAGGATTGCCGGGGAGCTGTTTTTT. Translating gives CASRHGTRIAGELFF.

V gene TRBV5-4 combines with J gene TRBJ2-2; TRBD2 agrees at 8 bases. This CDR3 spans 16 amino acids. Germline CDR1 SGHNT, CDR2 YYREEE (reference sequence). Trimming removed 3 bases from V and 8 bases from J; junction bases left unmatched: 12. The CDR3 loop is CASSSTGLDPGGELFF. The CDR3 DNA reads TGTGCCAGCAGCTCAACGGGACTAGACCCTGGAGGGGAGCTGTTTTTT. Supplemented by reference TRBV5-4 and TRBJ2-2, the full variable domain reads ETGVTQSPTHLIKTRGQQVTLRCSSQSGHNTVSWYQQALGQGPQFIFQYYREEENGRGNFPPRFSGLQFPNYSSELNVNALELDDSALYLCASSSTGLDPGGELFFGEGSRLTVL.

This clone was detected only once. The chain joins TRBV7-9 to TRBJ2-7, with 9 bases matching TRBD1. Germline trimming cut 3 bases from V and 1 base from J; bases unmatched to any gene: 7. Germline loops: CDR1 SEHNR, CDR2 FQNEAQ (reference sequence). CDR3 length equals 16 residues. The CDR3 region has the DNA TGTGCCAGCAGCTTTGATCCGGGACAGGGATCCTACGAGCAGTACTTC. Translation: CASSFDPGQGSYEQYF.

This chain uses TRBV19 with TRBJ2-5, with TRBD2 matching over 9 bases. The germline CDR1 and CDR2 sequences are LNHDA and SQIVND (reference sequence). The CDR3 runs to 16 residues. J lost 2 bases, V lost 3 bases, and 7 bases had no gene match. The CDR3 region has the DNA TGTGCCAGTAGTATCGAAGCGGGAGGAGGGCAAGAGACCCAGTACTTC. Its translation is CASSIEAGGGQETQYF.

This chain joins TRBV7-8 and TRBJ2-7, with 7 bases aligning to TRBD1. Germline CDR1 is SGHVS and CDR2 is FQNEAQ. The CDR3 consists of 13 residues. V dropped 5 bases and J dropped 6; count of bases not matched to a gene: 7. CDR3 protein: CASSIAQGSEQYF. Here the CDR3 DNA reads TGTGCCAGCAGCATCGCACAGGGGTCCGAGCAGTACTTC.

The table lists this clone with a few counts. The rearrangement joins TRBV4-1 to TRBJ1-2; TRBD1 agrees at 9 bases. The ends lost 5 bases at V and 3 bases at J; junction bases unmatched: 7. The germline V gene has CDR1 MGHRA and CDR2 YSYEKL. The CDR3 consists of 15 residues. CDR3 amino acids: CASSEQGAKHYGYTF. The CDR3 DNA follows: TGCGCCAGCAGCGAACAGGGGGCGAAGCACTATGGCTACACCTTC.

The chain employs TRBV28 and TRBJ1-2, with a possible D match to TRBD1 (6 bases). The CDR3 length is 15 residues. Germline V gene sequence: CDR1 MDHEN, CDR2 SYDVKM. Between the trimmed V and J ends, which lost 4 bases and 5 bases, there was a span of 17 bases. The CDR3 is CASSWEGGLGYGYTF. The CDR3 DNA reads TGTGCCAGCAGTTGGGAGGGGGGTTTAGGGTATGGCTACACCTTC.

The CDR3 protein is CASSQVPGQGALRAFF. The CDR3 DNA follows: TGCGCCAGCAGCCAAGTGCCGGGACAGGGGGCTCTGAGAGCTTTCTTT. V usage is TRBV4-1 and J usage is TRBJ1-1, with TRBD1 matching over 12 bases. The CDR3 is made up of 16 amino acids. The germline V gene encodes CDR1 MGHRA and CDR2 YSYEKL. With 1 base clipped from V and 10 bases from J, the junction kept 10 bases outside the gene matches.

The chain recombines TRBV28 with TRBJ1-3; a weak D match, TRBD1 (6 bases). Trimming stripped 7 bases from V and 0 bases from J, with 13 bases between. This CDR3 is built from 15 residues. Germline V gene data show CDR1 as MDHEN and CDR2 as SYDVKM. In nucleotides, the CDR3 is TGTGCCAGCACTACCCAGGGACACTCTGGAAACACCATATATTTT. Its protein product is CASTTQGHSGNTIYF. The whole variable domain, remainder taken from reference TRBV28 and TRBJ1-3, is DVKVTQSSRYLVKRTGEKVFLECVQDMDHENMFWYRQDPGLGLRLIYFSYDVKMKEKGDIPEGYSVSREKKERFSLILESASTNQTSMYLCASTTQGHSGNTIYFGEGSWLTVV.

This chain joins TRBV18 and TRBJ2-2; D perhaps matches TRBD2 (6 bases). Germline V CDR1 and CDR2: KGHSH, LQKENI. Trimming left V 5 bases short and J 3 bases short, with 10 bases between. This CDR3 has 14 amino acids. CDR3 residues: CASSRGLDTGELFF. As DNA, the CDR3 is TGTGCCAGCTCAAGGGGACTGGACACCGGGGAGCTGTTTTTT.

The gene calls are TRBV5-6 and TRBJ1-4, with 9 bases identical to TRBD1. This CDR3 region has 16 residues. The V and J ends lost 1 base and 8 bases, in that order; junction bases with no gene match: 9. In germline, CDR1 is SGHDT, CDR2 YYEEEE. CDR3 nucleotide sequence: TGTGCCAGCAGCTTGATGGGACAGGGAGTCCGCGAAAAACTGTTTTTT. It specifies CASSLMGQGVREKLFF.

The chain is built from TRBV11-3 and TRBJ2-1; 8 bases agree with TRBD2. V shed 5 bases, J shed 9 bases, and the junction held 12 bases outside the gene matches. Germline V lookup: CDR1 SGHNT, CDR2 YENEEA. The CDR3 extends over 15 amino acids. CDR3 protein: CASSDRGLVPTEQFF. In DNA, the CDR3 is TGTGCCAGCAGCGACCGGGGACTAGTTCCCACTGAGCAGTTCTTC.

In its sample, this clone was seen once. This chain uses TRBV6-5 with TRBJ2-1, with 9 nucleotides matching TRBD2. There are 15 residues in the CDR3. Per the germline V gene, CDR1 is MNHEY and CDR2 is SVGAGI. V lost 6 bases, J lost 9 bases, and 12 bases stayed unmatched. Written as DNA, the CDR3 is TGTGCCAGCAGGACTAGGCTAGCGGGAAAGATTGAGCAGTTCTTC. Protein: CASRTRLAGKIEQFF.

The chain carries TRBV5-1 and TRBJ2-3; tentatively, D is TRBD2 (6 bases). The CDR3 consists of 11 residues. Between the trimmed V and J ends, which lost 4 bases and 15 bases, there was a span of 15 bases. The germline V gene encodes CDR1 SGHRS and CDR2 YFSETQ. This CDR3 is CASSPAGPNYF. The CDR3 bases are TGCGCCAGCAGCCCGGCGGGACCCAACTATTTT.

This clone was seen a handful of times. The V and J genes are TRBV7-2 and TRBJ1-2, with a tentative D call TRBD1 (6 bases). With 5 bases removed from V and 6 bases from J, the gap between germline ends came to 16 bases. Looked up from germline, CDR1 is SGHTA and CDR2 is FQGNSA. This CDR3 comprises 14 residues. For the CDR3, the DNA is TGTGCCAGCAGCCTCCTACAGGGAAGGAATGGCTACACCTTC. Translation gives CASSLLQGRNGYTF.

This sequence joins TRBV7-3 and TRBJ2-3, with D uncertain. CDR3 length: 13 amino acids. Germline V lookup: CDR1 SGHTA, CDR2 FQGTGA. With 3 bases removed from V and 1 base from J, the gap between germline ends came to 5 bases. The CDR3 is CASSFQGTDTQYF. In nucleotides, the CDR3 is TGTGCCAGCAGCTTCCAGGGCACAGATACGCAGTATTTT.